Following are 32 T cell receptor beta chains from one sample sequenced in a study of T cell responses to AZD1222 COVID-19 vaccine. TCRdb keeps only in-frame clones here, not all; method: immunoSEQ multiplex PCR. The table records almost 80,000 clones, about 90% of them present only once. Here the sequenced sample was peripheral blood, taken on day 0 of AZD1222 vaccination. The receptors were gathered from an adult in good health.

This chain uses TRBV6-5 with TRBJ2-7; no clear D gene. Trimming removed 4 bases from V and 3 bases from J, with 4 bases in between. This CDR3 contains 11 residues. Germline V gene lookup returns CDR1 MNHEY and CDR2 SVGAGI. The CDR3 reads CASSLGYEQYF. The DNA of the CDR3 is TGTGCCAGCAGTTTGGGCTACGAGCAGTACTTC.

The chain employs TRBV5-8 and TRBJ1-5, with D unclear. Germline-derived CDR1 and CDR2 are SGHTS and YDEGEE. The V end lost 4 bases, the J end lost 3 bases, and 23 bases lay between the germline ends. This CDR3 is built from 18 residues. This chain's CDR3 is CASSPGMYGRSYNQPQHF. The DNA of the CDR3 is TGTGCCAGCAGCCCTGGGATGTATGGCAGAAGCTACAATCAGCCCCAGCATTTT.

V gene TRBV7-6 combines with J gene TRBJ2-5, with TRBD2 identical over 9 bases. The CDR3 contains 20 residues. From germline, CDR1 is SGHVS and CDR2 FNYEAQ. Trimming at V came to 5 bases and at J to 5 bases, leaving 24 bases not matched to a gene. Here the CDR3 reads CASSPRAGIAGVIVRETQYF. DNA for the CDR3: TGTGCCAGCAGCCCCCGCGCGGGGATAGCGGGAGTAATAGTAAGGGAGACCCAGTACTTC.

CDR3 coding DNA: TGTGCCAGCAGCCCAGGGGACAGGCAAGAGACCCAGTACTTC. It codes for CASSPGDRQETQYF. The chain is built from TRBV5-4 and TRBJ2-5, with 8 bases identical to TRBD1. The V gene end was trimmed by 4 bases and the J gene end by 2 bases; junction bases not matched to a gene: 4. In germline, CDR1 is SGHNT, CDR2 YYREEE (reference sequence). CDR3 length: 14 residues.

The chain has TRBV28 and TRBJ2-2; 10 bases map to TRBD2. V lost 7 bases to trimming and J lost 3 bases; unmatched junction nucleotides: 2. CDR1 and CDR2 (germline): MDHEN, SYDVKM. The CDR3 consists of 14 residues. CDR3 sequence (DNA): TGTGCCAGCATACTAGCGGGGTACACCGGGGAGCTGTTTTTT. It yields the protein CASILAGYTGELFF.

This chain joins TRBV29-1 and TRBJ1-1; 10 positions agree with TRBD1. Trimming cost V 7 bases and J 3 bases; bases outside gene matches: 5. In germline, CDR1 is SQVTM, CDR2 ANQGSEA. The length of the CDR3 is 13 residues. CDR3 bases: TGCAGCGGCCGGACAGGGGGTCACACTGAAGCTTTCTTT. It is translated as CSGRTGGHTEAFF.

The chain links TRBV5-1 to TRBJ2-5, with D perhaps TRBD2 (6 bases). V was shortened by 4 bases and J by 4 bases, with 11 bases between the two germline ends. The CDR3 sequence is 13 residues long. Germline-derived CDR1 and CDR2 are SGHRS and YFSETQ. CDR3: CASSQSSVETQYF. The CDR3 DNA sequence: TGCGCCAGCAGCCAATCTAGCGTAGAGACCCAGTACTTC.

The chain is built from TRBV7-9 and TRBJ2-7, with D possibly being TRBD1 or TRBD2 (5 bases each). Trimming cost V 5 bases and J 0 bases, with 14 bases left between them. Germline V gives CDR1 SEHNR, CDR2 FQNEAQ (reference sequence). The CDR3 has 15 residues. For the CDR3, the DNA is TGTGCCAGCAGCGGGGGACGGAAAAGCTCCTACGAGCAGTACTTC. It specifies CASSGGRKSSYEQYF. The full variable domain, completed using reference TRBV7-9 and TRBJ2-7, is DTGVSQNPRHKITKRGQNVTFRCDPISEHNRLYWYRQTLGQGPEFLTYFQNEAQLEKSRLLSDRFSAERPKGSFSTLEIQRTEQGDSAMYLCASSGGRKSSYEQYFGPGTRLTVT.

The J gene is TRBJ1-1, the V gene TRBV30; D is possibly TRBD1 (5 bases). In germline, CDR1 is GTSNPN, CDR2 SVGIG (reference sequence). V gave up 0 bases and J gave up 3 bases, with 17 bases separating them. The CDR3 contains 16 residues. The CDR3 region has the DNA TGTGCCTGGAGTGTAGGTCAGGGAAGAGTAGACACTGAAGCTTTCTTT. It is translated as CAWSVGQGRVDTEAFF.

V is TRBV5-4 and J is TRBJ2-5; 10 bases align to TRBD1. The CDR3 runs to 16 residues. Trimming cost V 0 bases and J 3 bases; bases outside gene matches: 5. Germline assignment: CDR1 SGHNT and CDR2 YYREEE (reference sequence). CDR3 coding DNA: TGTGCCAGCAGCTTGGCCCGGACAGGGGGAAAAGAGACCCAGTACTTC. Protein product: CASSLARTGGKETQYF. Looking up the rest from reference TRBV5-4 and TRBJ2-5 gives the full variable domain: ETGVTQSPTHLIKTRGQQVTLRCSSQSGHNTVSWYQQALGQGPQFIFQYYREEENGRGNFPPRFSGLQFPNYSSELNVNALELDDSALYLCASSLARTGGKETQYFGPGTRLLVL.

The chain carries TRBV18 and TRBJ1-3, with D perhaps matching TRBD1 (6 bases). CDR1 is KGHSH, CDR2 LQKENI, per germline. The CDR3 totals 15 residues. V was shortened by 6 bases and J by 4 bases, with 16 bases between the two germline ends. The CDR3 DNA follows: TGTGCCAGCTCCCCGGGGGCTGACAGAGGAAACACCATATATTTT. Translation: CASSPGADRGNTIYF.

This clone was seen a few times. The gene calls are TRBV6-4 and TRBJ2-2; weak D call: TRBD2 (7 bases). The CDR3 is made up of 14 amino acids. Trimming cost V 9 bases and J 4 bases, with 15 bases left between them. CDR1 and CDR2 from the germline V gene are MRHNA and SNTAGT. CDR3 nucleotide sequence: TGTGCCAGGAAGGCGGGGGCTGGCACCGGGGAGCTGTTTTTT. Protein product: CARKAGAGTGELFF.

The V call is TRBV9, the J call TRBJ2-3; D might be TRBD2 (5 bases). The germline V and J ends were trimmed by 7 bases and 4 bases, with 13 bases remaining between them. CDR3 length: 13 amino acids. CDR1 is SGDLS and CDR2 is YYNGEE in the germline V gene. The CDR3: CASEGSASDTQYF. CDR3 DNA: TGTGCCAGCGAGGGTAGCGCTTCAGATACGCAGTATTTT.

Only one count was recorded for this clone. The CDR3 coding sequence is TGTGCCAGCTTTGACAGTAGTCAGCCCCAGCATTTT. Protein sequence: CASFDSSQPQHF. The chain carries TRBV28 and TRBJ1-5; D is possibly TRBD1 (5 bases). CDR1 is MDHEN and CDR2 is SYDVKM in the germline V gene. Trimming cost V 8 bases and J 6 bases, with 11 bases left between them. There are 12 residues in the CDR3.

This clone was counted a few times. The chain joins TRBV4-2 to TRBJ1-4, with TRBD1 matching 11 bases. CDR1 and CDR2 from the germline V gene are LGHNA and YNFKEQ. V shed 1 base and J 8 bases; nucleotides not matched to a gene: 6. This CDR3 is built from 16 residues. As DNA, the CDR3 is TGTGCCAGCAGCCAAGTCTCAGGGACAGGGGGGGAAAAACTGTTTTTT. Its protein product is CASSQVSGTGGEKLFF.

The V and J genes are TRBV11-3 and TRBJ2-1, with 10 positions matching TRBD2. CDR3 length equals 15 residues. CDR1 is SGHNT, CDR2 YENEEA, per germline. The trim removed 5 bases at V and 6 bases at J, leaving 7 bases unmatched. The CDR3 is CASSPLAGVPNEQFF. CDR3 nucleotide sequence: TGTGCCAGCAGCCCCCTAGCGGGAGTCCCCAATGAGCAGTTCTTC.

This clone occurred a few times. The V gene is TRBV7-9, the J gene TRBJ2-7; a possible D gene is TRBD2 (5 bases). The CDR3 length is 13 residues. Germline assignment: CDR1 SEHNR and CDR2 FQNEAQ (reference sequence). Trimming cost V 5 bases and J 8 bases, with 16 bases left between them. CDR3: CASSVYNPGKQYF. CDR3 in DNA: TGTGCCAGCAGCGTCTACAATCCGGGAAAGCAGTACTTC.

The genes are TRBV2 and TRBJ2-7; 12 bases match TRBD1. This CDR3 contains 15 residues. Germline trimming cut 5 bases from V and 6 bases from J; bases unmatched to any gene: 8. Per germline, CDR1 SNHLY and CDR2 FYNNEI. As DNA, the CDR3 is TGTGCCAGCAGTAAGGGACAGGGGGCGCTGACCGAGCAGTACTTC. This gives the protein CASSKGQGALTEQYF.

The chain employs TRBV15 and TRBJ2-7; 8 bases match TRBD1. The V gene's germline CDR1 is LNHNV and CDR2 YYDKDF (reference sequence). The CDR3 length is 15 residues. Unmatched junction bases numbered 11, after V lost 5 bases and J lost 5 bases. Here the CDR3 DNA reads TGTGCCACCAGCCGATCAAGGACAGGGATCCACGAGCAGTACTTC. Residues: CATSRSRTGIHEQYF.

The V gene is TRBV27, the J gene TRBJ2-7; TRBD2 agrees at 12 bases. The CDR3 length is 15 residues. V was clipped by 5 bases and J by 2 bases; unmatched bases: 4. In germline, CDR1 is MNHEY, CDR2 SMNVEV (reference sequence). The CDR3 region has the DNA TGTGCCAGCAGTCCTAGCGGGGGGGACCCCTACGAGCAGTACTTC. Translation: CASSPSGGDPYEQYF.

J is TRBJ1-4 and V is TRBV7-8; D unresolved. The CDR3 extends over 16 amino acids. CDR1 and CDR2 (germline): SGHVS, FQNEAQ. Between the trimmed V and J ends, which lost 6 bases and 0 bases, there was a span of 14 bases. CDR3 coding DNA: TGTGCCAGCAGAACAAGCCCGGCCGCAACTAATGAAAAACTGTTTTTT. Its translation is CASRTSPAATNEKLFF.

The V gene is TRBV11-3, the J gene TRBJ1-1; no firm D call. Trimming shortened V by 3 bases and J by 1 base, and 9 bases separated the two germline ends. Germline-derived CDR1 and CDR2 are SGHNT and YENEEA. This CDR3 has 14 residues. The CDR3 nucleotides read TGTGCCAGCAGCTTGGAACGGGGGAACACTGAAGCTTTCTTT. It yields the protein CASSLERGNTEAFF.

The chain couples TRBV7-8 to TRBJ1-5; possibly TRBD1 for D (6 bases). CDR1 is SGHVS, CDR2 FQNEAQ, per germline. CDR3 length equals 16 residues. The V end was cut by 1 base, the J end by 6 bases, with 16 bases between. The CDR3 DNA reads TGTGCCAGCAGCTTAGGTCCCTCCGGGACATTTCAGCCCCAGCATTTT. Amino acids: CASSLGPSGTFQPQHF. The full variable domain, its missing parts supplied by reference TRBV7-8 and TRBJ1-5, is GAGVSQSPRYKVAKRGQDVALRCDPISGHVSLFWYQQALGQGPEFLTYFQNEAQLDKSGLPSDRFFAERPEGSVSTLKIQRTQQEDSAVYLCASSLGPSGTFQPQHFGDGTRLSIL.

The chain joins TRBV10-3 to TRBJ1-2; 8 nucleotides match TRBD1. V shed 4 bases and J 2 bases; nucleotides not matched to a gene: 3. Per germline, CDR1 ENHRY and CDR2 SYGVKD. The CDR3 loop spans 14 amino acids. CDR3 in DNA: TGTGCCATCAGTGGGGACAGGAGAAACTATGGCTACACCTTC. Its translation is CAISGDRRNYGYTF.

The chain combines TRBV9 with TRBJ1-3, with TRBD1 matching over 7 bases. With V trimmed by 2 bases and J by 6 bases, 11 bases remained unmatched. Looked up from germline, CDR1 is SGDLS and CDR2 is YYNGEE. The CDR3 has 16 residues. The CDR3 sequence is CASSVGGTAEVNTIYF. In DNA, the CDR3 is TGTGCCAGCAGCGTGGGAGGGACAGCCGAAGTAAACACCATATATTTT.

This clone was recorded once. This chain connects TRBV2 to TRBJ2-7; D gene unclear. CDR3 length equals 14 residues. V lost 6 bases, J lost 4 bases, and 16 bases lay in between. The germline CDR1 and CDR2 sequences are SNHLY and FYNNEI. CDR3 nucleotides: TGTGCCAGCAGGATAAGGGAAGGTCAGTACGAGCAGTACTTC. This sequence encodes CASRIREGQYEQYF.

CDR3 amino acids: CASTRRGRTNEKLFF. The CDR3 DNA is TGTGCCAGCACCAGGCGGGGCAGGACTAATGAAAAACTGTTTTTT. This chain joins TRBV6-5 and TRBJ1-4; weak D call: TRBD1 (5 bases). The germline V gene has CDR1 MNHEY and CDR2 SVGAGI. V was clipped by 7 bases and J by 2 bases, with 14 bases between them. CDR3 length: 15 amino acids.

CDR3 protein: CASSSRGVGNEQFF. The CDR3 DNA is TGTGCCAGCAGCTCCCGCGGGGTCGGCAATGAGCAGTTCTTC. The chain joins TRBV11-2 to TRBJ2-1, with D maybe TRBD2 (6 bases). Germline V gene lookup returns CDR1 SGHAT and CDR2 FQNNGV. The germline V and J ends were trimmed by 4 bases and 6 bases, with 13 bases remaining between them. The CDR3 length is 14 residues.

The genes are TRBV10-3 and TRBJ2-7, with 7 bases that match TRBD2. V lost 10 bases, J lost 3 bases, and 3 bases stayed unmatched. CDR3 length: 11 amino acids. Per germline, CDR1 ENHRY and CDR2 SYGVKD. The CDR3: CATGRDYEQYF. CDR3 nucleotide sequence: TGTGCCACTGGGAGGGACTACGAGCAGTACTTC.

This rearrangement joins TRBV30 to TRBJ1-3, with D perhaps TRBD1 (6 bases). This CDR3 spans 13 amino acids. Trimming left V 7 bases short and J 4 bases short, with 14 bases between. Germline V gives CDR1 GTSNPN, CDR2 SVGIG (reference sequence). DNA for the CDR3: TGTGCCTATACCAGGGGATCCGGAAACACCATATATTTT. It is translated as CAYTRGSGNTIYF.

The V and J genes are TRBV28 and TRBJ1-2; the D gene is possibly TRBD1 (6 bases). Germline CDR1 is MDHEN and CDR2 is SYDVKM. V was trimmed by 7 bases and J by 2 bases, leaving 14 bases between them. The CDR3 sequence is 14 residues long. This CDR3 reads CASNTATGNYGYTF. The CDR3 DNA reads as TGTGCCAGCAATACTGCGACAGGAAACTATGGCTACACCTTC.

The chain has TRBV28 and TRBJ2-7, with D possibly being TRBD2 (6 bases). V was pared by 3 bases and J by 2 bases, with 26 bases between. The CDR3 sequence is 19 residues long. Germline CDR1 and CDR2: MDHEN and SYDVKM. The CDR3: CASSLGLGATSRRTYEQYF. CDR3 sequence (DNA): TGTGCCAGCAGTTTGGGGCTCGGGGCAACTAGCCGCCGAACCTACGAGCAGTACTTC.